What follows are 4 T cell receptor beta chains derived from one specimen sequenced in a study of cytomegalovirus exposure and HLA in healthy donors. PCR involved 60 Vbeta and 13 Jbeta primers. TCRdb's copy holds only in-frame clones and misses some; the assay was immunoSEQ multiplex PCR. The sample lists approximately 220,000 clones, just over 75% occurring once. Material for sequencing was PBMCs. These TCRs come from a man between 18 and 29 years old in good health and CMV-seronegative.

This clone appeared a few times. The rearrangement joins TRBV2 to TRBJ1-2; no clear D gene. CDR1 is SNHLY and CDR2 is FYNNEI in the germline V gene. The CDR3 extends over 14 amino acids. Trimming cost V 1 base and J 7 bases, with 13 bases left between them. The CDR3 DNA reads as TGTGCCAGCAGTGAAGTTGTGGGGAGCAGTGGCTACACCTTC. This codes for CASSEVVGSSGYTF.

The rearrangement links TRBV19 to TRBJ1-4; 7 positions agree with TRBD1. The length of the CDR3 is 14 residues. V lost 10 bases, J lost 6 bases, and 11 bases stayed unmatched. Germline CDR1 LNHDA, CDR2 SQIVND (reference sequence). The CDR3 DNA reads TGTGCCACCGGGCTCCGACAGGGCGATGAAAAACTGTTTTTT. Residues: CATGLRQGDEKLFF.

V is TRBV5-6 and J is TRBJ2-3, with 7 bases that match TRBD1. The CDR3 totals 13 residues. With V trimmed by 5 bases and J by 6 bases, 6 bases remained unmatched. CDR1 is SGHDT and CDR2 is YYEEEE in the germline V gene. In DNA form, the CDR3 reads TGTGCCAGCAGTCGACAGGGTACGGATACGCAGTATTTT. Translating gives CASSRQGTDTQYF.

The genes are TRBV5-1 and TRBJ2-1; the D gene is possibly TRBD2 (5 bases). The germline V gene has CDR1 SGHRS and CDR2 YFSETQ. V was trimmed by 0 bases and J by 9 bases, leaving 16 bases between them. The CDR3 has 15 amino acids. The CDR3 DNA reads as TGCGCCAGCAGCTTGGAGACTCCCCTCAGCGGTGAGCAGTTCTTC. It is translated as CASSLETPLSGEQFF.